The 21 T cell receptor beta chains in this list originate from one sample, sequenced in a study of T cells in localized non-small cell lung cancer. TCRdb keeps only in-frame clones here, not all; method: immunoSEQ multiplex PCR. The sample holds tens of thousands of clones, around nine tenths seen once. The sequences come from peripheral blood, collected before any cancer treatment. The receptors shown here come from a woman aged 35 to 75 with stage I lung adenocarcinoma.

J is TRBJ1-1 and V is TRBV2, with no clear D. The CDR3 totals 13 residues. V was clipped by 10 bases and J by 3 bases, with 15 bases between them. In germline, CDR1 is SNHLY, CDR2 FYNNEI. The CDR3: CATELVGDTEAFF. CDR3 DNA sequence: TGTGCCACTGAATTGGTGGGTGACACTGAAGCTTTCTTT. The full variable domain, its missing parts supplied by reference TRBV2 and TRBJ1-1, is EPEVTQTPSHQVTQMGQEVILRCVPISNHLYFYWYRQILGQKVEFLVSFYNNEISEKSEIFDDQFSVERPDGSNFTLKIRSTKLEDSAMYFCATELVGDTEAFFGQGTRLTVV.

This clone has a single count. The chain couples TRBV5-1 to TRBJ1-1, with 8 positions matching TRBD1. Trimming cost V 4 bases and J 5 bases; bases outside gene matches: 10. Germline V gene lookup returns CDR1 SGHRS and CDR2 YFSETQ. This CDR3 is built from 15 residues. The CDR3 DNA reads TGCGCCAGCAGCACACGACAGGGGATGGGGACTGAAGCTTTCTTT. It encodes CASSTRQGMGTEAFF. Based on the CDR3 plus reference TRBV5-1 and TRBJ1-1, the full variable domain is KAGVTQTPRYLIKTRGQQVTLSCSPISGHRSVSWYQQTPGQGLQFLFEYFSETQRNKGNFPGRFSGRQFSNSRSEMNVSTLELGDSALYLCASSTRQGMGTEAFFGQGTRLTVV.

The chain is built from TRBV11-2 and TRBJ1-1; D not certain. The CDR3 is 17 amino acids. Trimming removed 4 bases from V and 2 bases from J, with 20 bases in between. The germline V gene has CDR1 SGHAT and CDR2 FQNNGV. The CDR3 sequence is CASSWPPRAGLNTEAFF. The CDR3, as DNA: TGTGCCAGCAGCTGGCCGCCCCGGGCGGGTCTCAACACTGAAGCTTTCTTT.

V usage is TRBV5-4 and J usage is TRBJ2-5; TRBD2 agrees at 11 bases. Germline CDR1 SGHNT, CDR2 YYREEE (reference sequence). After removal of 0 bases from V and 1 base from J, the junction contained 5 bases not matched to a gene. This CDR3 is built from 17 residues. CDR3 coding DNA: TGTGCCAGCAGCTTGGATGGGACTAGCGGTCTCCAAGAGACCCAGTACTTC. Amino acid sequence: CASSLDGTSGLQETQYF.

The chain couples TRBV5-1 to TRBJ2-4, with 9 bases that match TRBD1. V lost 5 bases to trimming and J lost 4 bases; unmatched junction nucleotides: 7. Per germline, CDR1 SGHRS and CDR2 YFSETQ. CDR3 length: 15 amino acids. DNA of the CDR3: TGCGCCAGCAGGAGACAGGGGGAACTAAAAAACATTCAGTACTTC. It yields the protein CASRRQGELKNIQYF.

This clone appeared a single time. The chain combines TRBV6-6 with TRBJ1-6; D gene unclear. Between the trimmed V and J ends, which lost 2 bases and 7 bases, there was a span of 9 bases. The CDR3 loop spans 14 amino acids. Looked up from germline, CDR1 is MNHNY and CDR2 is SVGAGI (reference sequence). The chain's CDR3 is CASSYDTANSPLHF. CDR3 coding DNA: TGTGCCAGCAGTTACGACACCGCGAATTCACCCCTCCACTTT.

This clone was picked up one time. The rearrangement joins TRBV18 to TRBJ1-2; D remains unclear. The germline gives CDR1 KGHSH, CDR2 LQKENI. V shed 2 bases and J shed 2 bases, with 12 bases lying between them. The CDR3 is made up of 15 amino acids. In DNA form, the CDR3 reads TGTGCCAGCTCACCAGTAGTAGGCAGAAACTATGGCTACACCTTC. This gives the protein CASSPVVGRNYGYTF.

As regards this clone: Relative to the germline gene, one junction end is altered; a read error may explain this. The V and J genes are TRBV4-1 and TRBJ2-6; weak D call: TRBD1 (5 bases). The CDR3 length is 16 residues. In germline, CDR1 is MGHRA, CDR2 YSYEKL. This CDR3 reads CASGQGRAPGANVLTF. Here the CDR3 DNA reads TGCGCCAGCGGCCAAGGCAGGGCTCCTGGGGCCAACGTCCTGACTTTC.

The chain is built from TRBV27 and TRBJ2-7, with 9 bases fitting TRBD2. CDR3 size: 17 residues. CDR1 and CDR2 (germline): MNHEY, SMNVEV (reference sequence). The trim removed 1 base at V and 3 bases at J, leaving 10 bases unmatched. CDR3 protein: CASSLLGVAGAHYEQYF. The CDR3 nucleotides are TGTGCCAGCAGTTTATTGGGGGTAGCGGGGGCGCACTACGAGCAGTACTTC.

J is TRBJ2-5 and V is TRBV6-5; 7 positions match TRBD1. The V gene's germline CDR1 is MNHEY and CDR2 SVGAGI. This CDR3 contains 15 residues. V dropped 2 bases and J dropped 0; count of bases not matched to a gene: 3. CDR3 residues: CASSYRDRDQETQYF. CDR3 nucleotide sequence: TGTGCCAGCAGTTACCGAGACAGGGACCAAGAGACCCAGTACTTC.

This clone appeared a few times. The V call is TRBV28, the J call TRBJ1-1; 7 bases are a match to TRBD1. The CDR3 contains 20 residues. V was clipped by 3 bases and J by 9 bases; unmatched bases: 28. Germline V CDR1 and CDR2: MDHEN, SYDVKM. The CDR3 DNA sequence: TGTGCCAGCAGTTTTCTGGCATCGACGAACCCGGGACAGAGTAGGGAGCAAGCTTTCTTT. Translating it yields CASSFLASTNPGQSREQAFF. Looking up the rest from reference TRBV28 and TRBJ1-1 gives the full variable domain: DVKVTQSSRYLVKRTGEKVFLECVQDMDHENMFWYRQDPGLGLRLIYFSYDVKMKEKGDIPEGYSVSREKKERFSLILESASTNQTSMYLCASSFLASTNPGQSREQAFFGQGTRLTVV.

V is TRBV4-1 and J is TRBJ1-1; no firm D call. The CDR3 runs to 11 residues. V dropped 6 bases and J dropped 4 bases, with 6 bases sitting between them. CDR1 is MGHRA, CDR2 YSYEKL, per germline. The CDR3 is CASRGATEAFF. CDR3 DNA: TGCGCCAGCAGGGGAGCCACTGAAGCTTTCTTT.

This clone was observed a few times. The chain joins TRBV10-2 to TRBJ2-2, with 9 bases matching TRBD2. V gave up 6 bases and J gave up 4 bases; unmatched junction bases: 3. This CDR3 region has 14 residues. Germline CDR1 WSHSY, CDR2 SAAADI. The CDR3 nucleotides read TGCGCCAGCAGAAATAGCGGGGGCACCGGGGAGCTGTTTTTT. Its translation: CASRNSGGTGELFF.

CDR3 coding DNA: TGTGCCAGCAGCTTAACCGGCCCTCGGGGAGGTTATGGCTACACCTTC. Protein sequence: CASSLTGPRGGYGYTF. This chain joins TRBV7-9 and TRBJ1-2, with D unresolved. This CDR3 comprises 16 residues. Germline values: CDR1 SEHNR, CDR2 FQNEAQ (reference sequence). V lost 2 bases to trimming and J lost 5 bases, with 18 bases between them.

In this sample, this clone turned up once. This chain uses TRBV5-6 with TRBJ1-4; weak D call: TRBD1 (5 bases). Germline CDR1 is SGHDT and CDR2 is YYEEEE. The CDR3 loop spans 15 amino acids. V lost 4 bases and J 5 bases, leaving 15 bases between the germline ends. CDR3 DNA sequence: TGTGCCAGCAGCAGCCGGGACCCTCAAAATGAAAAACTGTTTTTT. Translation: CASSSRDPQNEKLFF.

CDR3 in DNA: TGTGCCAGCGGCCCGTTTCGTTTGGCCATTAACTATGGCTACACCTTC. Its protein is CASGPFRLAINYGYTF. This chain connects TRBV28 to TRBJ1-2; no clear D. The germline CDR1 and CDR2 sequences are MDHEN and SYDVKM. V lost 8 bases to trimming and J lost 1 base, with 20 bases between them. The CDR3 spans 16 residues.

The chain joins TRBV11-3 to TRBJ2-5; the D gene could be TRBD1 or TRBD2 (5 bases each). V dropped 5 bases and J dropped 1 base, with 11 bases sitting between them. Looked up from germline, CDR1 is SGHNT and CDR2 is YENEEA. CDR3 length equals 14 residues. In DNA, the CDR3 is TGTGCCAGCAGCACAGGACTGAGCCAAGAGACCCAGTACTTC. It specifies CASSTGLSQETQYF.

The chain links TRBV28 to TRBJ2-7; the D gene is possibly TRBD1 (5 bases). The germline V gene encodes CDR1 MDHEN and CDR2 SYDVKM. The CDR3 has 16 residues. Trimming shortened V by 3 bases and J by 1 base, and 16 bases separated the two germline ends. The CDR3 sequence: CASSFKQVFPSYEQYF. Written as DNA, the CDR3 is TGTGCCAGCAGTTTTAAACAGGTCTTTCCATCCTACGAGCAGTACTTC. Filled out from reference TRBV28 and TRBJ2-7, the complete variable domain reads DVKVTQSSRYLVKRTGEKVFLECVQDMDHENMFWYRQDPGLGLRLIYFSYDVKMKEKGDIPEGYSVSREKKERFSLILESASTNQTSMYLCASSFKQVFPSYEQYFGPGTRLTVT.

CDR3 protein: CASSKATYEQYF. CDR3 nucleotides: TGTGCCAGCAGCAAAGCTACGTACGAGCAGTACTTC. This rearrangement joins TRBV5-6 to TRBJ2-7; no clear D gene. Trimming stripped 4 bases from V and 4 bases from J, with 9 bases between. Looked up from germline, CDR1 is SGHDT and CDR2 is YYEEEE. The CDR3 is made up of 12 amino acids.

The genes are TRBV7-9 and TRBJ1-2; tentative D call: TRBD1 (5 bases). The germline CDR1 and CDR2 sequences are SEHNR and FQNEAQ (reference sequence). Trimming shortened V by 7 bases and J by 10 bases, and 16 bases separated the two germline ends. CDR3 length equals 12 residues. The CDR3 coding sequence is TGTGCCAGCACAAAGGGGCCGTCCGACTACACCTTC. Translated: CASTKGPSDYTF.

V gene TRBV29-1 combines with J gene TRBJ1-2; 8 nucleotides line up with TRBD1. CDR3 size: 18 residues. The germline V gene has CDR1 SQVTM and CDR2 ANQGSEA. V dropped 0 bases and J dropped 0; count of bases not matched to a gene: 12. The CDR3 loop reads CSVEEVVMGQVSNYGYTF. The CDR3 DNA follows: TGCAGCGTTGAAGAGGTGGTTATGGGACAGGTATCTAACTATGGCTACACCTTC.